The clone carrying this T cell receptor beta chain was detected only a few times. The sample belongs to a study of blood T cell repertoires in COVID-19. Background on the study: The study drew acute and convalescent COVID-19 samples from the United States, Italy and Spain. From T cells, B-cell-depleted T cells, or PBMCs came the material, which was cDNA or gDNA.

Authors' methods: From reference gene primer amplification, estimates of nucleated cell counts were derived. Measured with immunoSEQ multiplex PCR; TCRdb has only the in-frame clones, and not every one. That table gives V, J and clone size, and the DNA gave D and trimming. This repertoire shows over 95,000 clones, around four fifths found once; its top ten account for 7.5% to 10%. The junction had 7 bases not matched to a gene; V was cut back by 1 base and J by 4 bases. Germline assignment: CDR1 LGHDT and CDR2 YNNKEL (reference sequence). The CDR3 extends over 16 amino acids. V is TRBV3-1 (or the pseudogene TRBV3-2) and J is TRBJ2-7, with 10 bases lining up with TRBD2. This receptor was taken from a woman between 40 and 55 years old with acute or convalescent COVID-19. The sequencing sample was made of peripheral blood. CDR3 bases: TGTGCCAGCAGCCAAGCTACTAGCGGGGCCACGTACGAGCAGTACTTC. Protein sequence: CASSQATSGATYEQYF.